Below, one TCR beta chain is given with its context. Its antigen remains unidentified. The sample, about 10 milliliters of peripheral blood, was drawn from each donor. The data were obtained in a study of blood T cells in healthy people across ages. Study summary: About one barcoded beta molecule per two T cells was the capture yield of template switching. Study-wide results and caveats: Naive and antigen-experienced cells were not separated, limiting conclusive comparison.

Primed by a sample-barcoded 5' primer and a J-beta primer mix, a second PCR proceeded for about 6 to 11 cycles. Every sample gave at least 3 million paired-end reads containing CDR3. TCRdb independently ran MiXCR on the 5' RACE reads; one entry per CDR3 protein. The data contain approximately 800,000 distinct CDR3 sequences, roughly 60% of them singletons. This receptor was obtained from a man between 25 and 39 years old in good health. The material sequenced was blood.

In nucleotides, the CDR3 is TGCAGTGCTTTACGACAGGGTAACACAGATACGCAGTATTTT. It encodes CSALRQGNTDTQYF. This rearrangement joins TRBV20-1 to TRBJ2-3, with 7 bases identical to TRBD1. The CDR3 spans 14 residues. The V gene end was trimmed by 5 bases and the J gene end by 2 bases; junction bases not matched to a gene: 7. CDR1 and CDR2 from the germline V gene are DFQATT and SNEGSKA (reference sequence).